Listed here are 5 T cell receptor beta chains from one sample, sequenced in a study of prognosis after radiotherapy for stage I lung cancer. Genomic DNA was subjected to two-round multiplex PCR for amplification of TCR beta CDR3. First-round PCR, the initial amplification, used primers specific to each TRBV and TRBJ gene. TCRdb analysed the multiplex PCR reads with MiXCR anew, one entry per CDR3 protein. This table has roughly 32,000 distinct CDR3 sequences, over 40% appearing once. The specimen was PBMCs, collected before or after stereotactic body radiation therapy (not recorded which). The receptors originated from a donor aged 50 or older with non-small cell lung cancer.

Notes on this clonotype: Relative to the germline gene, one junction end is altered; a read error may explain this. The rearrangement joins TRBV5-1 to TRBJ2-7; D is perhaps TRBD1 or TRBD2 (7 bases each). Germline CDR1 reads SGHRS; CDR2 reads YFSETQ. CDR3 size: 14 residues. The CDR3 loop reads CSSSIRGGFYEQYF. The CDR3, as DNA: TGCTCCAGCAGCATCAGGGGGGGTTTCTACGAGCAGTACTTC.

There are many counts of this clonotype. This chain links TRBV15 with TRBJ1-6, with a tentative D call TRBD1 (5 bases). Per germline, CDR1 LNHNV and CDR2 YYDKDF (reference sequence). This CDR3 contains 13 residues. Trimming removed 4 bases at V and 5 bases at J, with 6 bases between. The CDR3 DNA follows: TGTGCCACCAGCAAAGGGGATAATTCACCCCTCCACTTT. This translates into CATSKGDNSPLHF.

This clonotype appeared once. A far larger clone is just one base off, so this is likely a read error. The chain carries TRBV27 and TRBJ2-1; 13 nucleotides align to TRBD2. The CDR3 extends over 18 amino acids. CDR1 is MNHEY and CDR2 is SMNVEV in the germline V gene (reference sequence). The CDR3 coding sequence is TGTGACACCAGTGATTTACGACTAGCGGGAGGAGTCTACAATGAGCAGTTCTTC. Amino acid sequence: CDTSDLRLAGGVYNEQFF.

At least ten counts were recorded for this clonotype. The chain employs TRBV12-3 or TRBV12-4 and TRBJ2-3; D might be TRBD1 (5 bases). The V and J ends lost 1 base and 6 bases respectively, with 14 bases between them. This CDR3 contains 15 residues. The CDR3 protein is CASSLVGQGWDTQYF. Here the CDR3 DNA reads TGTGCCAGCAGTTTAGTAGGTCAGGGCTGGGATACGCAGTATTTT.

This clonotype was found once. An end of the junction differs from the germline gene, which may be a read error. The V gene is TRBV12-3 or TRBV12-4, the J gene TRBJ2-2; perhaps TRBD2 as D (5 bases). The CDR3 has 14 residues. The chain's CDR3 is CSSSPDGNTGELFF. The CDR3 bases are TGTTCCAGCAGCCCGGACGGGAACACCGGTGAGCTGTTTTTT.